This T cell receptor (beta chain) was documented in a study of blood T cell repertoires in COVID-19. Study at large: Whether acute or convalescent, the COVID-19 samples came from the United States, Italy and Spain. In each case, the material was cDNA or gDNA derived from T cells, B-cell-depleted T cells, or PBMCs.

The CDR3 covers 15 residues. The germline gives CDR1 KGHSH, CDR2 LQKENI. V was shortened by 3 bases and J by 4 bases, with 15 bases between the two germline ends. TCRdb's copy holds only in-frame clones and misses some; the assay was immunoSEQ multiplex PCR. The sample carries about 81,000 clones, 85% to 90% recorded once. The chain recombines TRBV18 with TRBJ1-1; D call uncertain. Sequenced input: peripheral blood. The TCR originated in a woman aged 80 or over with active COVID-19. DNA for the CDR3: TGTGCCAGCTCACCCCGAACACCCGCGGGCACTGAAGCTTTCTTT. It encodes CASSPRTPAGTEAFF. Variable domain in full (rest from reference TRBV18 and TRBJ1-1): NAGVMQNPRHLVRRRGQEARLRCSPMKGHSHVYWYRQLPEEGLKFMVYLQKENIIDESGMPKERFSAEFPKEGPSILRIQQVVRGDSAAYFCASSPRTPAGTEAFFGQGTRLTVV.